The source of this TCR beta chain is a study of T cell clonality in common variable immunodeficiency. Heparinized whole blood, roughly 5 to 9 ml, came from each donor. Findings and limits, study-wide: Fewer deletions and N-nucleotide insertions were reportedly seen in common variable immunodeficiency TCR beta sequences. CVID patient heterogeneity limited repertoire-clinical complication correlations.

CVID and control samples used equivalent genomic DNA input. Using immunoSEQ multiplex PCR, the repertoire was profiled, and TCRdb retains in-frame clones only, with some absent. The repertoire consists of tens of thousands of clones, none detected only once. Trimming cost V 2 bases and J 0 bases, with 7 bases left between them. The CDR3 contains 15 residues. Germline V CDR1 and CDR2: SNHLY, FYNNEI. This clone turned up a few times. The target antigen is unknown. The read stops 3 residues short of the end of the CDR3; the missing end is completed from the germline J gene. The clonotype was recovered from a person between 18 and 69 years old in good health. The material sequenced was peripheral blood mononuclear cells. V and J are TRBV2 and TRBJ2-2; no reliable D call. The sequenced part of the CDR3 DNA is TGTGCCAGCAGTGAAAGGGTTACGAACACCGGGGAG. Its protein is CASSERVTNTGE. The whole CDR3 protein reads CASSERVTNTGELFF.